One T cell receptor beta chain is described in this entry. CDR1 is DFQATT, CDR2 SNEGSKA, per germline (reference sequence). This CDR3 region has 16 residues. Trimming cost V 3 bases and J 0 bases; bases outside gene matches: 4. The assay was immunoSEQ multiplex PCR, and TCRdb's table has in-frame clones only and misses some. The sample lists some 240,000 clones, about four fifths occurring once. This record comes from a study of blood T cell repertoires in COVID-19. In terms of age and location, participants ranged from roughly 18 to 95 years and lived in under 30 US areas. Participant-given clinical history determined each cohort assignment.

Material for sequencing was PBMCs or T cells enriched from blood (not recorded which). The V gene is TRBV20-1, the J gene TRBJ2-3; 12 bases are a match to TRBD2. This receptor was taken from a man aged 50-60 years who had recovered from COVID-19. The CDR3 DNA follows: TGCAGTGCTAGTTTAGGGACTAGCGGGAGCACAGATACGCAGTATTTT. Translation: CSASLGTSGSTDTQYF.